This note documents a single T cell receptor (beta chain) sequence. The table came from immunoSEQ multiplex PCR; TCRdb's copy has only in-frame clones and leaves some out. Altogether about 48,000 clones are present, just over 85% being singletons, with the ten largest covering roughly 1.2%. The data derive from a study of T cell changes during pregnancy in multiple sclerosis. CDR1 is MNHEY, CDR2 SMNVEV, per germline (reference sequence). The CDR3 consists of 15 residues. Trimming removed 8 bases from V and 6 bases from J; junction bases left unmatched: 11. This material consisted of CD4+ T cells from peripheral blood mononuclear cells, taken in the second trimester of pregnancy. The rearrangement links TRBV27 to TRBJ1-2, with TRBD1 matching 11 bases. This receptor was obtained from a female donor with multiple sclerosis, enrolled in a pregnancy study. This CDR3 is CASLRTGGARDGYTF. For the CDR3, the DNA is TGTGCCAGCCTGCGGACAGGGGGCGCAAGGGATGGCTACACCTTC.